A single sample gave rise to the 16 T cell receptor beta chains below, sequenced in a study of shared clonotypes between healthy human individuals. Only in-frame clones appear in the TCRdb table, and some are missing; sequencing was by immunoSEQ multiplex PCR. The table shows 300,000 to 400,000 clones, with around 67% occurring only once. The source material was memory CD4+ T cells sorted from blood. Described subset: CD45RA-negative fraction. The source of these receptors is a young man in good health.

The CDR3: CASSKEGRGRCGYTF. For the CDR3, the DNA is TGTGCCAGCAGCAAAGAGGGCAGGGGAAGATGCGGCTACACCTTC. V gene TRBV21-1 combines with J gene TRBJ1-2; the D segment call TRBD1 is taken from the table without a DNA check. TRBV21-1 is flagged as a pseudogene. The CDR3 has 15 amino acids.

Only a few counts were recorded for this clone. For the CDR3, the DNA is TGTGCCAGCAGCCCCAAGAGGACAGTCGGGGTTTCGAACACTGAAGCTTTCTTT. Translation: CASSPKRTVGVSNTEAFF. This chain connects TRBV11-2 to TRBJ1-1; D is perhaps TRBD1 (6 bases). CDR3 length: 18 amino acids. V was shortened by 5 bases and J by 1 base, with 23 bases between the two germline ends. CDR1 is SGHAT, CDR2 FQNNGV, per germline.

V usage is TRBV7-9 and J usage is TRBJ1-3, with D perhaps TRBD1 (5 bases). Trimming stripped 1 base from V and 2 bases from J, with 15 bases between. Germline V gene lookup returns CDR1 SEHNR and CDR2 FQNEAQ (reference sequence). The CDR3 is 17 amino acids. The DNA of the CDR3 is TGTGCCAGCAGCTTAGTAGGCCGGGGGGGAGCTGGAAACACCATATATTTT. Translation: CASSLVGRGGAGNTIYF.

The genes are TRBV7-6 and TRBJ2-7, with 10 bases identical to TRBD1. This CDR3 has 17 residues. Looked up from germline, CDR1 is SGHVS and CDR2 is FNYEAQ. Trimming cost V 3 bases and J 2 bases; bases outside gene matches: 10. The CDR3 sequence is CASSLGAGTGVTYEQYF. Here the CDR3 DNA reads TGTGCCAGCAGCTTGGGAGCGGGGACAGGGGTGACCTACGAGCAGTACTTC.

The V and J genes are TRBV15 and TRBJ2-7; no definite D call. CDR3 length: 14 amino acids. Trimming cost V 0 bases and J 9 bases, with 15 bases left between them. Germline CDR1 and CDR2: LNHNV and YYDKDF (reference sequence). CDR3 nucleotides: TGTGCCACCAGCAGAGAGGCAGTTCTGAGTGGGCAGTACTTC. Translating it yields CATSREAVLSGQYF.

This clone occurred many times. CDR3 coding DNA: TGTGCCAGCAGTGGGACAGGGCTAGTAGTGATTACGGATACGCAGTATTTT. Its protein is CASSGTGLVVITDTQYF. The chain employs TRBV2 and TRBJ2-3; the match to TRBD1 covers 8 bases. The V segment lost 4 bases and the J segment 6 bases; nucleotides outside the gene matches: 15. Per germline, CDR1 SNHLY and CDR2 FYNNEI. The length of the CDR3 is 17 residues.

The genes are TRBV28 and TRBJ2-7, with a tentative D call TRBD2 (6 bases). The germline V gene encodes CDR1 MDHEN and CDR2 SYDVKM. The CDR3 is 15 amino acids. The V end lost 4 bases, the J end lost 5 bases, and 18 bases lay between the germline ends. CDR3 sequence reads: CASSSPGGLGNEQYF. The CDR3 DNA reads as TGTGCCAGCAGTTCCCCCGGGGGATTAGGCAACGAGCAGTACTTC.

This clone appeared once. This chain connects TRBV10-3 to TRBJ2-2, with D hard to call. This CDR3 has 14 residues. V lost 11 bases and J 4 bases, leaving 17 bases between the germline ends. Germline V gives CDR1 ENHRY, CDR2 SYGVKD. The CDR3 is CAGQGSSATGELFF. For the CDR3, the DNA is TGTGCCGGGCAAGGCAGCTCGGCCACCGGGGAGCTGTTTTTT.

This chain links TRBV2 with TRBJ2-3; the D gene could be TRBD1 or TRBD2 (5 bases each). The CDR3 covers 15 residues. Trimming cost V 10 bases and J 1 base, with 18 bases left between them. Germline V CDR1 and CDR2: SNHLY, FYNNEI. CDR3 sequence (DNA): TGTGCCATCCCCCCTACGGGGCAGGGCACAGATACGCAGTATTTT. It is translated as CAIPPTGQGTDTQYF.

V and J are TRBV25-1 and TRBJ1-3; perhaps TRBD1 as D (6 bases). With 9 bases removed from V and 4 bases from J, the gap between germline ends came to 13 bases. Germline V CDR1 and CDR2: MGHDK, SYGVNS. This CDR3 comprises 13 residues. In DNA, the CDR3 is TGTGCCAGTCATCCGGGGGCAGGAAACACCATATATTTT. It translates to CASHPGAGNTIYF.

This sequence joins TRBV5-1 and TRBJ2-5; a possible D gene is TRBD1 (6 bases). This CDR3 has 17 residues. V gave up 3 bases and J gave up 2 bases, with 20 bases separating them. CDR1 and CDR2 (germline): SGHRS, YFSETQ. CDR3 protein: CASSWTRGIGQQETQYF. Here the CDR3 DNA reads TGCGCCAGCAGCTGGACCAGGGGTATTGGCCAACAAGAGACCCAGTACTTC.

The rearrangement links TRBV12-5 to TRBJ2-5; D unresolved. The CDR3 is 16 amino acids. Trimming took off 0 bases at V and 3 bases at J, with 14 bases between the two ends. Germline values: CDR1 LGHNT, CDR2 FRNRAP. This CDR3 is CASGLVLGTSKETQYF. Written as DNA, the CDR3 is TGTGCTAGTGGTTTGGTACTGGGCACTTCTAAAGAGACCCAGTACTTC.

The rearrangement uses TRBV13 and TRBJ2-3; possible D gene TRBD2, 7 bases. Germline CDR1 is PRHDT and CDR2 is FYEKMQ (reference sequence). The CDR3 loop spans 15 amino acids. The V gene lost 5 bases and the J gene lost 2 bases, with 14 bases spanning the gap. The CDR3 loop reads CASSVWRGLTDTQYF. Here the CDR3 DNA reads TGTGCCAGCAGCGTTTGGCGGGGGCTCACAGATACGCAGTATTTT.

The CDR3 protein is CASSEVGGGTLDTQYF. Here the CDR3 DNA reads TGTGCCAGCAGTGAAGTGGGGGGTGGCACACTAGATACGCAGTATTTT. V usage is TRBV2 and J usage is TRBJ2-3, with D tentatively TRBD2 (6 bases). Germline V gene sequence: CDR1 SNHLY, CDR2 FYNNEI. The CDR3 is made up of 16 amino acids. The ends were cut back, 1 base at V and 5 bases at J, with 16 bases in the middle.

This chain connects TRBV14 to TRBJ2-5, with D perhaps TRBD2 (6 bases). Germline loops: CDR1 SGHDN, CDR2 FVKESK. With 0 bases removed from V and 7 bases from J, the gap between germline ends came to 21 bases. This CDR3 spans 17 amino acids. Here the CDR3 reads CASSQDLSGWDPTTQYF. The CDR3 DNA reads TGTGCCAGCAGCCAAGATCTCAGCGGGTGGGACCCAACGACCCAGTACTTC.

The chain carries TRBV7-9 and TRBJ2-1; possibly TRBD2 for D (7 bases). This CDR3 is 14 amino acids long. The V gene lost 5 bases and the J gene lost 6 bases, with 14 bases spanning the gap. The V gene's germline CDR1 is SEHNR and CDR2 FQNEAQ (reference sequence). CDR3 coding DNA: TGTGCCAGCAGCCGGGGGGCGGGTCTCAATGAGCAGTTCTTC. Amino acid sequence: CASSRGAGLNEQFF.